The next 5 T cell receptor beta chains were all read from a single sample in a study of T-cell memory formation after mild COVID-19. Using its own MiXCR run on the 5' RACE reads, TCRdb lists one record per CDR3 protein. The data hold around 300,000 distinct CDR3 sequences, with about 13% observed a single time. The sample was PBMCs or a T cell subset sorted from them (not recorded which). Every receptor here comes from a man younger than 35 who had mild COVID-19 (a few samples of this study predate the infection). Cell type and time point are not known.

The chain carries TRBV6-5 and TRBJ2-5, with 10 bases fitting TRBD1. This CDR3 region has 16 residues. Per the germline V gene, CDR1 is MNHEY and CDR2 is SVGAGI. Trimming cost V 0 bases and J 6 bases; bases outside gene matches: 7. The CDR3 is CASSYSTGTGDQTQYF. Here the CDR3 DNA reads TGTGCCAGCAGTTACTCTACCGGGACAGGGGACCAGACCCAGTACTTC.

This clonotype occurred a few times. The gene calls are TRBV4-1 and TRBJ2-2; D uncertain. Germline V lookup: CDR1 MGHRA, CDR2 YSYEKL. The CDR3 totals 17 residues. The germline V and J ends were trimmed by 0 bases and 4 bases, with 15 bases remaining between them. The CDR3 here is CASSQDIERVGTGELFF. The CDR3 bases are TGCGCCAGCAGCCAAGATATAGAAAGGGTGGGCACCGGGGAGCTGTTTTTT.

CDR3 nucleotide sequence: TGTGCCAGCACTAGCGGGGGTAGTGAGCAGTTCTTC. Encoded protein: CASTSGGSEQFF. The chain carries TRBV28 and TRBJ2-1, with 10 bases fitting TRBD2. CDR3 length: 12 amino acids. V shed 7 bases, J shed 9 bases, and the junction held 3 bases outside the gene matches. Per germline, CDR1 MDHEN and CDR2 SYDVKM.

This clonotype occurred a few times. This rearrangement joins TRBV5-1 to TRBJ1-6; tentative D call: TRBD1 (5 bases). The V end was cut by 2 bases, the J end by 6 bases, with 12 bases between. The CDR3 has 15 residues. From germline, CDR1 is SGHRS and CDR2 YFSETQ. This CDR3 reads CASSFGQGFNSPLHF. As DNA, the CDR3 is TGCGCCAGCAGCTTCGGTCAGGGCTTTAATTCACCCCTCCACTTT.

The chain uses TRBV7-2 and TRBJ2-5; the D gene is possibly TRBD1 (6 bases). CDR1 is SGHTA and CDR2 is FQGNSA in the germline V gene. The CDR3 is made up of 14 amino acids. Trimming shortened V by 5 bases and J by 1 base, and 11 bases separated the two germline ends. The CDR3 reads CASSIRGFQETQYF. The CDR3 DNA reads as TGTGCCAGCAGCATCAGGGGATTCCAAGAGACCCAGTACTTC.